The sequence of this T cell receptor beta chain was determined in a study of blood T cell repertoires in COVID-19. Overall study context: The cDNA or gDNA used as material had been derived from T cells, B-cell-depleted T cells, or PBMCs.

The CDR3 covers 14 residues. V was cut by 0 bases and J by 4 bases, with 8 bases left in between. Germline loops: CDR1 LGHDT, CDR2 YNNKEL (reference sequence). As originally analysed: It was from reference gene primer amplification that nucleated cell counts were estimated. Libraries were prepared by immunoSEQ multiplex PCR; TCRdb keeps only in-frame clonotypes and omits some of them. That table furnishes V, J and clone size, whereas the DNA furnished D and trimming. This table has some 50,000 clones, about 83% appearing once. V and J are TRBV3-1 (or the pseudogene TRBV3-2) and TRBJ2-3; D gene unclear. The clonotype was recovered from a human donor in a cohort sampled during active COVID-19. Sequencing input: peripheral blood. CDR3 residues: CASSQEFGADTQYF. The CDR3 DNA is TGTGCCAGCAGCCAAGAGTTCGGTGCAGATACGCAGTATTTT.